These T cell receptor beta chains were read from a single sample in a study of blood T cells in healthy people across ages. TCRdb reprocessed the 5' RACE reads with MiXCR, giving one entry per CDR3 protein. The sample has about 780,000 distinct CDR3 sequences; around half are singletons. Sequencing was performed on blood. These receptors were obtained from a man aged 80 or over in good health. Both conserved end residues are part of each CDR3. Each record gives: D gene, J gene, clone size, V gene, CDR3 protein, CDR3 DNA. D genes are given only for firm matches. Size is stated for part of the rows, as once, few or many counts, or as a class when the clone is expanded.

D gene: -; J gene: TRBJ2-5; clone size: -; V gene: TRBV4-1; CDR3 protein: CASSQWSVQETQYF; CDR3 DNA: TGCGCCAGCAGCCAGTGGTCGGTCCAAGAGACCCAGTACTTC
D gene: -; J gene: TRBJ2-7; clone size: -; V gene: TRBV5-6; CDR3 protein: CATGTPSSYEQYF; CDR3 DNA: TGTGCCACCGGGACACCGAGCTCCTACGAGCAGTACTTC
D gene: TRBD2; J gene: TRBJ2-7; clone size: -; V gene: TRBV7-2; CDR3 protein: CASSLRLAGEGGIAYEQYF; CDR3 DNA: TGTGCCAGCAGCTTAAGACTAGCGGGAGAGGGGGGTATCGCCTACGAGCAGTACTTC
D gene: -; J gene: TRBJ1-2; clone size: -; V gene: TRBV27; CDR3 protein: CASSVRGNYGYTF; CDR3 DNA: TGTGCCAGCAGTGTAAGGGGTAACTATGGCTACACCTTC
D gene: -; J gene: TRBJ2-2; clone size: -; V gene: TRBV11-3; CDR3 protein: CASSRTLITGELFF; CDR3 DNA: TGTGCCAGCAGTCGCACACTGATCACCGGGGAGCTGTTTTTT
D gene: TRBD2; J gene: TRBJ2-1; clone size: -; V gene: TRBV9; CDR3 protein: CASSVVPSGSSYNEQFF; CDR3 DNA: TGTGCCAGCAGCGTAGTGCCCAGCGGGAGCTCCTACAATGAGCAGTTCTTC
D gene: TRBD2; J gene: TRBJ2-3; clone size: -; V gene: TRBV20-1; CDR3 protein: CSARDPRTGLAGGEDTQYF; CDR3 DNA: TGCAGTGCTAGAGATCCACGAACCGGACTAGCGGGAGGTGAAGATACGCAGTATTTT
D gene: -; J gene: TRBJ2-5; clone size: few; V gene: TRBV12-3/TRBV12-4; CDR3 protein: CASGSWGQETQYF; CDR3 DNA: TGTGCCAGCGGCAGCTGGGGTCAAGAGACCCAGTACTTC
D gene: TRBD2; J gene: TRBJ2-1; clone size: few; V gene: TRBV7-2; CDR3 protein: CASSSQGGTSGRNEQFF; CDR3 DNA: TGTGCCAGCAGCTCCCAGGGTGGGACTAGCGGGAGGAATGAGCAGTTCTTC
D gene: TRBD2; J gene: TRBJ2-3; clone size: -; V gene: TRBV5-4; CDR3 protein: CASSPSPPSGIGGTQYF; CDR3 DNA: TGTGCCAGCAGCCCCTCCCCCCCTAGCGGGATAGGCGGTACGCAGTATTTT
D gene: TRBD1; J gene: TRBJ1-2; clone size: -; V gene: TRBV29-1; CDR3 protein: CSVSTGAGVANYGYTF; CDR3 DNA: TGCAGCGTCTCGACAGGGGCCGGGGTTGCTAACTATGGCTACACCTTC
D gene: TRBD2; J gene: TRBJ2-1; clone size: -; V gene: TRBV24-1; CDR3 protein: CATSDPLTSGTYNEQFF; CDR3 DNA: TGTGCCACCAGTGATCCCCTAACTAGCGGGACCTACAATGAGCAGTTCTTC
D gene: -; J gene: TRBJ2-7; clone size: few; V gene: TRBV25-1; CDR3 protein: CASSEFSDREQYF; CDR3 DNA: TGTGCCAGCAGTGAATTTTCCGACAGGGAGCAGTACTTC
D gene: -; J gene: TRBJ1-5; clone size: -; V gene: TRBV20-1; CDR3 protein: CSARAPAGDGQPQHF; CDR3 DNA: TGCAGTGCTAGAGCCCCGGCAGGGGATGGGCAGCCCCAGCATTTT
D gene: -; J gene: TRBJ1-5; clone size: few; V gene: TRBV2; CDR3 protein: CASSEQGNQPQHF; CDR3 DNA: TGTGCCAGCAGTGAACAGGGCAATCAGCCCCAGCATTTT
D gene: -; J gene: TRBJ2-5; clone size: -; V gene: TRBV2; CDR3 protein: CASKWVRGAGPQETQYF; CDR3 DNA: TGTGCCAGCAAATGGGTCCGTGGGGCAGGACCTCAAGAGACCCAGTACTTC
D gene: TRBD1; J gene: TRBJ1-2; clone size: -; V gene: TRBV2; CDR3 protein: CASTGQGLSYGYTF; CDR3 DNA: TGTGCCAGCACCGGACAGGGTTTGAGCTATGGCTACACCTTC